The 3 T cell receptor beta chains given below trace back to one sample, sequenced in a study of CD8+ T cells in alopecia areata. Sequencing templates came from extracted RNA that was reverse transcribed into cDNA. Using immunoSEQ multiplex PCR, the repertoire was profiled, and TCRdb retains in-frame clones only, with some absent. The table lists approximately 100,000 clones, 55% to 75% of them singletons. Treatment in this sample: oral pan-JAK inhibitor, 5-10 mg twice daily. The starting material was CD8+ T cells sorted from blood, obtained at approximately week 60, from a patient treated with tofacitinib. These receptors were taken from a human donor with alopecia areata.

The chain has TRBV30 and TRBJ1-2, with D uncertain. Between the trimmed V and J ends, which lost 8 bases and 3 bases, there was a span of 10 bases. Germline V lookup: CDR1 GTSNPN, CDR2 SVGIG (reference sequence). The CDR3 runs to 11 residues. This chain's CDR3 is CAGLGYYGYTF. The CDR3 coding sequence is TGTGCCGGCCTCGGCTACTATGGCTACACCTTC.

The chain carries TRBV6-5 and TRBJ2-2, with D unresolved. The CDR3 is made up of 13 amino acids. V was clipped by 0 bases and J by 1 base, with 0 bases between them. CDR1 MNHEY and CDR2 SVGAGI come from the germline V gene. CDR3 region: CASSYSNTGELFF. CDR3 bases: TGTGCCAGCAGTTACTCGAACACCGGGGAGCTGTTTTTT.

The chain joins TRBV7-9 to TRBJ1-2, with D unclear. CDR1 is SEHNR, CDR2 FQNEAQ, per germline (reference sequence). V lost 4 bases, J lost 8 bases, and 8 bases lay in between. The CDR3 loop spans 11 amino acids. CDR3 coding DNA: TGTGCCAGCAGCTCGCCGGAGGGCTACACCTTC. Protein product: CASSSPEGYTF.